These T cell receptor beta chains were read from a single sample in a study of regulatory dendritic cells for organ transplantation. The data were produced by immunoSEQ multiplex PCR, yet TCRdb's version contains in-frame clones alone and is incomplete. The sample has some 12,000 clones; around 65% are singletons. The sequenced sample consisted of memory CD8+ T cells from blood. These receptors were taken from a human donor in good health. Each CDR3 is given with its conserved first and last residue. The order of the fields is J gene, D gene, V gene, clone size, CDR3 DNA, CDR3 protein. A D gene is named only where the DNA matches it firmly. Some rows mark clone size as missing; the rest say once, few, many or name a class of expanded clone.

J: TRBJ1-1
D: .
V: TRBV6-6
size: .
DNA: TGTGCCAGCAGTTACTCGGTCAACACTGAAGCTTTCTTT
CDR3: CASSYSVNTEAFF

J: TRBJ1-5
D: .
V: TRBV11-2
size: .
DNA: TGTGCCAGCAGCTTAGTGGAGGGGCGCGTTGGTCAGCCCCAGCATTTT
CDR3: CASSLVEGRVGQPQHF

J: TRBJ1-3
D: .
V: TRBV29-1
size: few
DNA: TGCAGCGTTATGGGTCTTGCGAGGGGTGGGATGGAAAACACCATATATTTT
CDR3: CSVMGLARGGMENTIYF

J: TRBJ1-2
D: TRBD1
V: TRBV28
size: .
DNA: TGTGCCAGCAGTTTAGCCTTTGGCAGGGGGAACTATGGCTACACCTTC
CDR3: CASSLAFGRGNYGYTF

J: TRBJ2-1
D: .
V: TRBV6-1
size: once
DNA: TGTGCCAGCAGTGAACGGGGCAGGGAACACAATGAGCAGTTCTTC
CDR3: CASSERGREHNEQFF

J: TRBJ2-5
D: .
V: TRBV5-6
size: .
DNA: TGTGCCAGCAGCTTGTTGAGTGGAAAGTCGGAGACCCAGTACTTC
CDR3: CASSLLSGKSETQYF

J: TRBJ1-2
D: TRBD1
V: TRBV9
size: .
DNA: TGTGCCAGCAGCCCCAGGGACAGGGGGAGGGATGGCTACACCTTC
CDR3: CASSPRDRGRDGYTF

J: TRBJ2-1
D: .
V: TRBV30
size: .
DNA: TGTGCCTGGAGTGGCGGTCTCAACGGGGGTGAGCAGTTCTTC
CDR3: CAWSGGLNGGEQFF

J: TRBJ1-1
D: .
V: TRBV6-1
size: medium-sized
DNA: TGTGCCAGCAGTGGACGCACTCCCGAAGCTTTCTTT
CDR3: CASSGRTPEAFF

J: TRBJ2-7
D: TRBD1
V: TRBV9
size: .
DNA: TGTGCCAGCAGCGTAGCTACGGGACAGTCCTACGAGCAGTACTTC
CDR3: CASSVATGQSYEQYF

J: TRBJ1-5
D: TRBD1
V: TRBV30
size: few
DNA: TGTGCCTGGAAAGGACAGGGCGAGACTCAGCCCCAGCATTTT
CDR3: CAWKGQGETQPQHF

J: TRBJ2-2
D: .
V: TRBV27
size: .
DNA: TGTGCCAGCAGTGGCACCGGGGAGCTGTTTTTT
CDR3: CASSGTGELFF

J: TRBJ1-1
D: .
V: TRBV30
size: .
DNA: TGTGCCTGGAATGGGGGGGTGGGTACTGAAGCTTTCTTT
CDR3: CAWNGGVGTEAFF

J: TRBJ2-1
D: .
V: TRBV7-6
size: .
DNA: TGTGCCAGCAGCTTAGCGGGGACCTACAATGAGCAGTTCTTC
CDR3: CASSLAGTYNEQFF

J: TRBJ1-2
D: TRBD1
V: TRBV28
size: .
DNA: TGTGCCAGCAGCCCACTTAGACAGGGCAGTAACTATGGCTACACCTTC
CDR3: CASSPLRQGSNYGYTF

J: TRBJ1-2
D: TRBD1
V: TRBV19
size: .
DNA: TGTGCCAGTAGTACGTCCTGGACAGGGCATGAAGGCTACACCTTC
CDR3: CASSTSWTGHEGYTF

J: TRBJ2-7
D: TRBD2
V: TRBV9
size: .
DNA: TGTGCCAGCAGCGTAGGACTAGCGGCGGGCTACGAGCAGTACTTC
CDR3: CASSVGLAAGYEQYF

J: TRBJ2-3
D: .
V: TRBV15
size: .
DNA: TGTGCCACCAGCCCCTCGAGGGGAAGCACAGATACGCAGTATTTT
CDR3: CATSPSRGSTDTQYF

J: TRBJ2-5
D: .
V: TRBV28
size: .
DNA: TGTGCCAGCAGTAGACATCCCTGGGAGACCCAGTACTTC
CDR3: CASSRHPWETQYF

J: TRBJ2-7
D: .
V: TRBV30
size: once
DNA: TGTGCCTGGAGTGTACGGGGGTACGAGCAGTACTTC
CDR3: CAWSVRGYEQYF

J: TRBJ2-5
D: .
V: TRBV29-1
size: .
DNA: .
CDR3: CSVARGTGAYF

J: TRBJ2-5
D: .
V: TRBV6-1
size: .
DNA: TGTGCCAGCAGTGAAGTGGGCAACCAAGAGACCCAGTACTTC
CDR3: CASSEVGNQETQYF

J: TRBJ2-5
D: .
V: TRBV6-5
size: once
DNA: TGTGCCAGCAGTTACGCCGGGTGGGAGACCCAGTACTTC
CDR3: CASSYAGWETQYF

J: TRBJ2-2
D: .
V: TRBV19
size: .
DNA: TGTGCCAGTAGTATAGTAGTTCGTTTCCCCGGGGAGCTGTTTTTT
CDR3: CASSIVVRFPGELFF

J: TRBJ1-3
D: .
V: TRBV4-2
size: .
DNA: TGTGCCAGCAGCCAAGATCGGGCAGGGTCTGGAAACACCATATATTTT
CDR3: CASSQDRAGSGNTIYF

J: TRBJ2-5
D: .
V: TRBV6-5
size: .
DNA: TGTGCCAGCAGTCCCGGAGAGCAAGAGACCCAGTACTTC
CDR3: CASSPGEQETQYF

J: TRBJ2-5
D: .
V: TRBV28
size: .
DNA: TGTGCCAGCAGTTGGCTTCTACGCCAAGAGACCCAGTACTTC
CDR3: CASSWLLRQETQYF

J: TRBJ1-1
D: .
V: TRBV6-6
size: .
DNA: TGTGCCAGCAGTTACTCGGCTGAAGCTTTCTTT
CDR3: CASSYSAEAFF

J: TRBJ2-1
D: .
V: TRBV6-5
size: .
DNA: TGTGCCAGCACCCCCTACAGGGTAGGGAATGAGCAGTTCTTC
CDR3: CASTPYRVGNEQFF

J: TRBJ2-1
D: .
V: TRBV6-1
size: .
DNA: TGTGCCAGCAGTGAACGGGGGGCTGACTACAATGAGCAGTTCTTC
CDR3: CASSERGADYNEQFF

J: TRBJ1-2
D: .
V: TRBV4-1
size: .
DNA: TGCGCCAGCAGCCATGGGGAGGGAGCCTATGGCTACACCTTC
CDR3: CASSHGEGAYGYTF

J: TRBJ1-2
D: .
V: TRBV21-1
size: once
DNA: TGTGCCAGCAGCAAAGGGAGCGATGGCTACACCTTC
CDR3: CASSKGSDGYTF

J: TRBJ2-4
D: TRBD2
V: TRBV27
size: .
DNA: TGTGCCAGCAGGAGCGGGGGGACCCAAAACATTCAGTACTTC
CDR3: CASRSGGTQNIQYF

J: TRBJ2-6
D: .
V: TRBV15
size: .
DNA: TGTGCCACCAGCGAAGGGACTTTCGGCTCTGGGGCCAACGTCCTGACTTTC
CDR3: CATSEGTFGSGANVLTF

J: TRBJ1-5
D: .
V: TRBV28
size: .
DNA: TGTGCCAGCAGTTTGCCAGGGTTTCAGCCCCAGCATTTT
CDR3: CASSLPGFQPQHF

J: TRBJ1-1
D: TRBD1
V: TRBV5-1
size: .
DNA: TGCGCCAGCAGCGTGGGACAGCTTAACACTGAAGCTTTCTTT
CDR3: CASSVGQLNTEAFF

J: TRBJ2-1
D: .
V: TRBV27
size: .
DNA: TGTGCCAGCAGTTTCGGCGGCCCCTACAATGAGCAGTTCTTC
CDR3: CASSFGGPYNEQFF